One sample yielded the 8 T cell receptor beta chains listed below, sequenced in a study of control samples from healthy donors and cancer patients. The method was immunoSEQ multiplex PCR; TCRdb's version includes in-frame clones alone and lacks a portion of them. This table has 96,000 or so clones, approximately 93% appearing once. The sequenced sample consisted of blood. These receptors all stem from a man between 18 and 35 years old in good health.

This sequence joins TRBV6-6 and TRBJ1-2, with D hard to call. CDR1 is MNHNY, CDR2 SVGAGI, per germline (reference sequence). V lost 2 bases, J lost 0 bases, and 7 bases lay in between. The CDR3 covers 14 residues. CDR3 sequence (DNA): TGTGCCAGCAGTTACGGGCCGCCTAACTATGGCTACACCTTC. Its translation: CASSYGPPNYGYTF.

The rearrangement uses TRBV3-1 (or the pseudogene TRBV3-2) and TRBJ2-7; D not certain. CDR3 length: 15 residues. Trimming stripped 0 bases from V and 0 bases from J, with 9 bases between. The germline V gene encodes CDR1 LGHDT and CDR2 YNNKEL (reference sequence). CDR3: CASSQDNRPSYEQYF. The CDR3 bases are TGTGCCAGCAGCCAAGACAACCGTCCCTCCTACGAGCAGTACTTC.

The chain carries TRBV19 and TRBJ1-1, with a possible D match to TRBD1 (6 bases). Germline CDR1 and CDR2: LNHDA and SQIVND (reference sequence). The V gene lost 5 bases and the J gene lost 0 bases, with 13 bases spanning the gap. The CDR3 contains 15 residues. The CDR3 loop is CASSHGDNMNTEAFF. The DNA of the CDR3 is TGTGCCAGTAGTCACGGGGACAACATGAACACTGAAGCTTTCTTT.

The V call is TRBV3-1 (or the pseudogene TRBV3-2), the J call TRBJ2-3, with D perhaps TRBD2 (6 bases). The germline gives CDR1 LGHDT, CDR2 YNNKEL (reference sequence). The CDR3 has 15 residues. V dropped 4 bases and J dropped 0 bases, with 11 bases sitting between them. CDR3 amino acids: CASSLRETSTDTQYF. Here the CDR3 DNA reads TGTGCCAGCAGCCTTCGGGAGACAAGCACAGATACGCAGTATTTT.

This clone has a handful of counts. The V gene is TRBV6-1, the J gene TRBJ1-1; D remains ambiguous. Germline CDR1 is MNHNS and CDR2 is SASEGT. This CDR3 is 16 amino acids long. V lost 4 bases and J lost 4, with 19 bases in between. Here the CDR3 reads CASSAGMGFFPTEAFF. The CDR3 DNA sequence: TGTGCCAGCAGTGCCGGCATGGGGTTTTTCCCCACTGAAGCTTTCTTT.

The chain combines TRBV4-1 with TRBJ1-1; 7 bases agree with TRBD1. The germline CDR1 and CDR2 sequences are MGHRA and YSYEKL. CDR3 length: 14 amino acids. Unmatched junction bases numbered 6, after V lost 0 bases and J lost 8 bases. The CDR3, as DNA: TGCGCCAGCAGCCAAGATCTCAGGGGGGCCGAAGCTTTCTTT. Its protein is CASSQDLRGAEAFF.

The chain employs TRBV19 and TRBJ2-1; 15 nucleotides align to TRBD2. The CDR3 totals 16 residues. Trimming cost V 5 bases and J 4 bases; bases outside gene matches: 3. Germline loops: CDR1 LNHDA, CDR2 SQIVND (reference sequence). The chain's CDR3 is CASSPGTSGGYNEQFF. The CDR3 DNA follows: TGTGCCAGTAGTCCAGGGACTAGCGGGGGGTACAATGAGCAGTTCTTC.

V and J are TRBV7-8 and TRBJ2-5; D might be TRBD1 (5 bases). Germline values: CDR1 SGHVS, CDR2 FQNEAQ. There are 15 residues in the CDR3. The V end was cut by 3 bases, the J end by 0 bases, with 11 bases between. The DNA of the CDR3 is TGTGCCAGCAGCTTTGGGTCAGGGAACCAAGAGACCCAGTACTTC. Translating it yields CASSFGSGNQETQYF.